The subject of this entry is one T cell receptor beta chain. The antigen remains unidentified. Germline CDR1 and CDR2: MDHEN and SYDVKM. The J segment lost 2 bases and the V segment lost 2 bases, leaving 12 bases of the junction unmatched. This CDR3 contains 18 residues. These data belong to a study of cytomegalovirus exposure and HLA in healthy donors. Study outcomes and limitations: Judged likely to be a sequencing artifact was a cluster of highly shared sequence variants.

PCR primers comprised 60 Vbeta and 13 Jbeta primers. The assay was immunoSEQ multiplex PCR, and TCRdb's table has in-frame clones only and misses some. Here the sample spans roughly 200,000 clones, over 65% being singletons. All donors participated as healthy donors of bone marrow. The rearrangement uses TRBV28 and TRBJ1-2, with 9 nucleotides matching TRBD1. This sequence was found in a woman in her twenties or thirties in good health and CMV-seronegative. Material for sequencing was PBMCs. CDR3 region: CASSLNRDRGQGNYGYTF. Written as DNA, the CDR3 is TGTGCCAGCAGTTTAAATCGGGATCGGGGACAGGGAAACTATGGCTACACCTTC.